This T cell receptor beta chain was sequenced for a study of beta chain features in type 1 diabetes. Trimming took 0 bases from V and 1 from J, leaving 6 bases between them. The CDR3 spans 13 residues. CDR1 and CDR2 (germline): SQVTM, ANQGSEA. TCRB transcripts that were expressed got sequenced, as all of the isolated RNA had been reverse transcribed. The table came from immunoSEQ multiplex PCR; TCRdb's copy has only in-frame clones and leaves some out. Of approximately 150,000 clones listed, 63% are singletons. Details on this clone: Its matching antigen is unknown.

The study, taken as a whole, reports: Compared with healthy donors, patients appeared to share more similar naive, central memory and regulatory TCRB repertoires. Moderate yet significant TCRB CDR3 shortening was seen in Type 1 diabetes patients in all four CD4+ subsets.

The sequence was obtained from a man aged 25-40 years with type 1 diabetes. V gene TRBV29-1 combines with J gene TRBJ2-5; D remains unclear. The sequenced sample was naive CD4+ T cells from blood. CDR3 in amino acids: CSVEESAQETQYF. CDR3 DNA sequence: TGCAGCGTTGAAGAATCAGCCCAAGAGACCCAGTACTTC.